Following are 10 T cell receptor beta chains from one sample sequenced in a study of T cells after posttransplantation cyclophosphamide. Profiled with immunoSEQ multiplex PCR; TCRdb holds only in-frame clones, not every one. Listed for the sample are under 30,000 clones, none seen a single time. Sequenced sample: PBMCs. Every receptor here comes from a woman in her fifties or sixties in good health, CMV-negative, and a related stem cell transplant donor.

This clone was found many times. V and J are TRBV6-6 and TRBJ2-2; maybe TRBD2 (5 bases). The germline V gene encodes CDR1 MNHNY and CDR2 SVGAGI (reference sequence). Trimming left V 2 bases short and J 6 bases short, with 10 bases between. This CDR3 is built from 14 residues. DNA of the CDR3: TGTGCCAGCAGTTACCGGGGAGTACCCGGGGAGCTGTTTTTT. It specifies CASSYRGVPGELFF.

There are many counts of this clone. The chain carries TRBV6-1 and TRBJ2-2, with D uncertain. Trimming stripped 2 bases from V and 3 bases from J, with 13 bases between. The length of the CDR3 is 16 residues. Germline V lookup: CDR1 MNHNS, CDR2 SASEGT. The CDR3 DNA reads as TGTGCCAGCAGTGAACGAGTGACTTACGACACCGGGGAGCTGTTTTTT. Amino acid sequence: CASSERVTYDTGELFF.

The table lists this clone with many counts. The chain uses TRBV7-9 and TRBJ2-5; 7 bases line up with TRBD1. CDR3 size: 15 residues. V gave up 1 base and J gave up 3 bases; unmatched junction bases: 5. The germline gives CDR1 SEHNR, CDR2 FQNEAQ (reference sequence). The CDR3 loop reads CASSLGDRVEETQYF. The CDR3 nucleotides read TGTGCCAGCAGCTTAGGCGACAGGGTTGAAGAGACCCAGTACTTC.

The chain uses TRBV9 and TRBJ2-4, with TRBD2 matching over 8 bases. Germline V lookup: CDR1 SGDLS, CDR2 YYNGEE. V lost 3 bases and J lost 7; bases outside the gene matches: 6. The CDR3 runs 14 residues. The CDR3 spells CASSEGTSLNIQYF. In nucleotides, the CDR3 is TGTGCCAGCAGCGAGGGGACTAGTCTCAACATTCAGTACTTC.

This clone was recorded at least ten times. The gene calls are TRBV6-2 or TRBV6-3 and TRBJ1-1, with D unclear. CDR1 MNHEY and CDR2 SVGEGT come from the germline V gene. Trimming took off 8 bases at V and 2 bases at J, with 6 bases between the two ends. The CDR3 runs 11 residues. The CDR3 protein is CASRGNTEAFF. CDR3 nucleotide sequence: TGTGCCAGCCGAGGCAACACTGAAGCTTTCTTT.

This clone showed up just a few times. This chain joins TRBV9 and TRBJ2-2; 13 positions agree with TRBD2. The CDR3 is made up of 18 amino acids. CDR1 and CDR2 (germline): SGDLS, YYNGEE. Germline trimming cut 0 bases from V and 5 bases from J; bases unmatched to any gene: 7. This CDR3 reads CASSVGVTSGRGTGELFF. The CDR3 nucleotides read TGTGCCAGCAGCGTAGGGGTAACTAGCGGGAGGGGTACCGGGGAGCTGTTTTTT. Variable domain in full (rest from reference TRBV9 and TRBJ2-2): DSGVTQTPKHLITATGQRVTLRCSPRSGDLSVYWYQQSLDQGLQFLIQYYNGEERAKGNILERFSAQQFPDLHSELNLSSLELGDSALYFCASSVGVTSGRGTGELFFGEGSRLTVL.

This clone was seen ten or more times. Here the CDR3 DNA reads TGTGCCAGTAGTCCCCGTCGGACAGGGGCGCGGGGAACGAACACTGAAGCTTTCTTT. As protein: CASSPRRTGARGTNTEAFF. The chain combines TRBV19 with TRBJ1-1; 9 bases are shared with TRBD1. From germline, CDR1 is LNHDA and CDR2 SQIVND (reference sequence). The CDR3 spans 19 residues. V was pared by 5 bases and J by 1 base, with 17 bases of the junction left unmatched. Using reference TRBV19 and TRBJ1-1 for the parts outside the CDR3, the full variable domain is DGGITQSPKYLFRKEGQNVTLSCEQNLNHDAMYWYRQDPGQGLRLIYYSQIVNDFQKGDIAEGYSVSREKKESFPLTVTSAQKNPTAFYLCASSPRRTGARGTNTEAFFGQGTRLTVV.

This clone was recorded many times. The chain uses TRBV5-4 and TRBJ1-6; 8 nucleotides match TRBD1. J lost 0 bases, V lost 4 bases, and 6 bases had no gene match. The CDR3 contains 17 residues. Per the germline V gene, CDR1 is SGHNT and CDR2 is YYREEE (reference sequence). CDR3 nucleotide sequence: TGTGCCAGCAGCCTCAGGACAGGGAGCTCCTATAATTCACCCCTCCACTTT. The encoded protein is CASSLRTGSSYNSPLHF.

This clone occurred many times. V gene TRBV19 combines with J gene TRBJ2-3; D not resolved. The CDR3 totals 15 residues. Germline V CDR1 and CDR2: LNHDA, SQIVND (reference sequence). V was shortened by 4 bases and J by 2 bases, with 13 bases between the two germline ends. The CDR3 nucleotides read TGTGCCAGTAGTACGCCAGCGCATAACACAGATACGCAGTATTTT. This encodes CASSTPAHNTDTQYF.

This clone was recorded at least ten times. V usage is TRBV28 and J usage is TRBJ2-7; D possibly corresponds to TRBD1 (6 bases). CDR1 is MDHEN and CDR2 is SYDVKM in the germline V gene. The CDR3 covers 12 residues. V gave up 10 bases and J gave up 4 bases, with 14 bases separating them. The DNA of the CDR3 is TGTGCCACCTCTAGAAGGGGGTACGAGCAGTACTTC. It is translated as CATSRRGYEQYF.